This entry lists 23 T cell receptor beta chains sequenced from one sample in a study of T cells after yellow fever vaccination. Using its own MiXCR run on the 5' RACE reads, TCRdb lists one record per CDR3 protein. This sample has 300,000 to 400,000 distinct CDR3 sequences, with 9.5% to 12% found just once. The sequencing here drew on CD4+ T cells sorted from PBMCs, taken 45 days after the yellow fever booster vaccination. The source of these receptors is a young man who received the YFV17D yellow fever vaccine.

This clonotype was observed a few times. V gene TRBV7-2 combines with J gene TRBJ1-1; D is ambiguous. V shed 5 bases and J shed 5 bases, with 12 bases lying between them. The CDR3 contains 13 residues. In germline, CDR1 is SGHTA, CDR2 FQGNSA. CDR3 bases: TGTGCCAGCAGCCCCCGCAGTTCAACTGAAGCTTTCTTT. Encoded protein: CASSPRSSTEAFF.

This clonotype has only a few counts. The chain's CDR3 is CASSSSLAGGRETQYF. CDR3 in DNA: TGTGCCAGCAGCTCCTCACTAGCGGGGGGGCGGGAGACCCAGTACTTC. This chain connects TRBV3-1 to TRBJ2-5, with TRBD2 matching 13 bases. V shed 5 bases and J 5 bases; nucleotides not matched to a gene: 8. Per germline, CDR1 LGHDT and CDR2 YNNKEL (reference sequence). This CDR3 has 16 residues.

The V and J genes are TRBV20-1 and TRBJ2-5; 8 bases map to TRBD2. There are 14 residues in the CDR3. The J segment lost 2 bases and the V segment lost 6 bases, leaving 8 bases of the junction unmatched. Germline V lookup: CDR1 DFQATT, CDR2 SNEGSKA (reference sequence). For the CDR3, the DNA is TGCAGTGCCAACAAGCGGGGGTTACAAGAGACCCAGTACTTC. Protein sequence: CSANKRGLQETQYF.

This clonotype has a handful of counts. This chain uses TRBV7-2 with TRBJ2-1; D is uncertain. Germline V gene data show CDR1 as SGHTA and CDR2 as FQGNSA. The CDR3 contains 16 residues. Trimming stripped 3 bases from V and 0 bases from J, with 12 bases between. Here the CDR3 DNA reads TGTGCCAGCAGCTTGGCCCCACGGCCCTCCTACAATGAGCAGTTCTTC. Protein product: CASSLAPRPSYNEQFF. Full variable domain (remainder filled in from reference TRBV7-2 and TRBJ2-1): GAGVSQSPSNKVTEKGKDVELRCDPISGHTALYWYRQSLGQGLEFLIYFQGNSAPDKSGLPSDRFSAERTGGSVSTLTIQRTQQEDSAVYLCASSLAPRPSYNEQFFGPGTRLTVL.

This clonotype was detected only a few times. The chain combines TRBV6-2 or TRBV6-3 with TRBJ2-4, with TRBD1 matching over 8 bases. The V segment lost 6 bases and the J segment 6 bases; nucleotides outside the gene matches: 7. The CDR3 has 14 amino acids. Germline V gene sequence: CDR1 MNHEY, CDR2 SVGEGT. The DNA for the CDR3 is TGTGCCAGCAGCTACCGGACAGGGCCAAACATTCAGTACTTC. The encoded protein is CASSYRTGPNIQYF.

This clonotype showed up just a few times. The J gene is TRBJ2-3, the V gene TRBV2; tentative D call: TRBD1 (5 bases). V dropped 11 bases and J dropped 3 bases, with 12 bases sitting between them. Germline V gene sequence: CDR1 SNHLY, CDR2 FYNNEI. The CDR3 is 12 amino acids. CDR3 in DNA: TGTGCCGCCAGGAAGGGGACAGATACGCAGTATTTT. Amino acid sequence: CAARKGTDTQYF.

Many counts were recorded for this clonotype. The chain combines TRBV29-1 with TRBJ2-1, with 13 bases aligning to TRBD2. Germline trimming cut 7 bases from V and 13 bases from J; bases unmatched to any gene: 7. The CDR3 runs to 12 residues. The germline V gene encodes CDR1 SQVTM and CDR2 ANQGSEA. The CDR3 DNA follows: TGCAGCGCCAGACTAGCGGGGGGCTTCCAGTTCTTC. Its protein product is CSARLAGGFQFF.

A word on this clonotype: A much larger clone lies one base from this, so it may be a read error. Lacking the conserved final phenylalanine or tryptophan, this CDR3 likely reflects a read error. Written as DNA, the CDR3 is TGTGCCAGCAGCCCGGGACAGGGGGCTGTACAGCCCCAGCATCTT. It specifies CASSPGQGAVQPQHL. The chain has TRBV4-2 and TRBJ1-5, with TRBD1 matching over 12 bases. V was clipped by 4 bases and J by 7 bases; unmatched bases: 5. CDR3 length: 15 residues. Germline V gene sequence: CDR1 LGHNA, CDR2 YNFKEQ.

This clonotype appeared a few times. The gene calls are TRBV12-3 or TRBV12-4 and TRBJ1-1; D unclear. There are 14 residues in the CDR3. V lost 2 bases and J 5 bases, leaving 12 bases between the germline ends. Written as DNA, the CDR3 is TGTGCCAGCAGTTTAACAGCAATGAGGACTGAAGCTTTCTTT. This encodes CASSLTAMRTEAFF.

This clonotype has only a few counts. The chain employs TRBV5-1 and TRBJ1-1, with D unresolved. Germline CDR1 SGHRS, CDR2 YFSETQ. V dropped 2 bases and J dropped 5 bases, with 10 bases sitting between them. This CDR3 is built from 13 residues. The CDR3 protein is CASSFLRETEAFF. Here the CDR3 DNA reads TGCGCCAGCAGCTTCCTGAGGGAGACTGAAGCTTTCTTT. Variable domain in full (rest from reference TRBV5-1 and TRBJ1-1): KAGVTQTPRYLIKTRGQQVTLSCSPISGHRSVSWYQQTPGQGLQFLFEYFSETQRNKGNFPGRFSGRQFSNSRSEMNVSTLELGDSALYLCASSFLRETEAFFGQGTRLTVV.

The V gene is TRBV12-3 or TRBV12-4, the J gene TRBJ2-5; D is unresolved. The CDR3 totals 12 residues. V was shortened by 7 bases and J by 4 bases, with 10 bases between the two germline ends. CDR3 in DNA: TGTGCCAGCACCCGTCGAGCAGAGACCCAGTACTTC. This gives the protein CASTRRAETQYF.

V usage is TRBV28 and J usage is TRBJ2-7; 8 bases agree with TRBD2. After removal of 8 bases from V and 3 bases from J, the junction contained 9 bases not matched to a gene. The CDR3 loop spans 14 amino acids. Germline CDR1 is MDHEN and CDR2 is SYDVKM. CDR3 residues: CASRSGATDYEQYV. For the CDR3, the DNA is TGTGCCAGCCGTAGCGGGGCCACGGACTACGAGCAGTACGTC.

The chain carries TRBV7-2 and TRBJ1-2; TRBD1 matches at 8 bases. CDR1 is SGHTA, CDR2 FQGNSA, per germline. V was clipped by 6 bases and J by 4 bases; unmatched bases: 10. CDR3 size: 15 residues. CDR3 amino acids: CASRRQGTLSYGYTF. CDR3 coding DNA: TGTGCCAGCAGGAGACAGGGGACTCTGTCCTATGGCTACACCTTC.

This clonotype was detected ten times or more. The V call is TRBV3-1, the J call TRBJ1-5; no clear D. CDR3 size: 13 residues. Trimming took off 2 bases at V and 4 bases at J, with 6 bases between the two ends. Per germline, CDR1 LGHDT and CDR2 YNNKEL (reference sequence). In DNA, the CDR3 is TGTGCCAGCAGCCAATTCGGGAATCAGCCCCAGCATTTT. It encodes CASSQFGNQPQHF. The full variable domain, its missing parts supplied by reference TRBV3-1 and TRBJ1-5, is DTAVSQTPKYLVTQMGNDKSIKCEQNLGHDTMYWYKQDSKKFLKIMFSYNNKELIINETVPNRFSPKSPDKAHLNLHINSLELGDSAVYFCASSQFGNQPQHFGDGTRLSIL.

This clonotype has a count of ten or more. The DNA of the CDR3 is TGTGCCAGCAGTTCCAGGGTGAACACTGAAGCTTTCTTT. Residues: CASSSRVNTEAFF. The J gene is TRBJ1-1, the V gene TRBV12-3 or TRBV12-4, with D perhaps TRBD1 (5 bases). The CDR3 contains 13 residues. Trimming shortened V by 4 bases and J by 0 bases, and 6 bases separated the two germline ends.

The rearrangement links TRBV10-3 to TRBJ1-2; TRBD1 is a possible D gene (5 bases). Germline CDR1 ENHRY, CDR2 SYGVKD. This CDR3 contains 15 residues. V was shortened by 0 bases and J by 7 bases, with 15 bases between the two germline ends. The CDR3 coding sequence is TGTGCCATCAGTGAGTCGGTGTATGAGGGGCCTGGCTACACCTTC. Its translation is CAISESVYEGPGYTF.

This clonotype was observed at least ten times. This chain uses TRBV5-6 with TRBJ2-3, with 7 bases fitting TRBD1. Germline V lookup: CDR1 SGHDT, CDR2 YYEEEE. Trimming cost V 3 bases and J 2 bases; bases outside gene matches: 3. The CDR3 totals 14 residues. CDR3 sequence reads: CASSYQGDTDTQYF. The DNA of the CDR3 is TGTGCCAGCAGCTACCAGGGGGACACAGATACGCAGTATTTT.

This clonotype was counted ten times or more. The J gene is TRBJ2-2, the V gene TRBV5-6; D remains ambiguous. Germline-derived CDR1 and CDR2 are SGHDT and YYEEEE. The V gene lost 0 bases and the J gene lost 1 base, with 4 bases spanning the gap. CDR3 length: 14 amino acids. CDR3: CASSLDVNTGELFF. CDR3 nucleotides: TGTGCCAGCAGCTTGGACGTGAACACCGGGGAGCTGTTTTTT. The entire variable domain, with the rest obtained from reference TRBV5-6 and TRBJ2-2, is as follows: DAGVTQSPTHLIKTRGQQVTLRCSPKSGHDTVSWYQQALGQGPQFIFQYYEEEERQRGNFPDRFSGHQFPNYSSELNVNALLLGDSALYLCASSLDVNTGELFFGEGSRLTVL.

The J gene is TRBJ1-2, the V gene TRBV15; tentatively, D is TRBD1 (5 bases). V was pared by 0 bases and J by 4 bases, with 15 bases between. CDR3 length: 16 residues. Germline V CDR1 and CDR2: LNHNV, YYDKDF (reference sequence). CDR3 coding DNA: TGTGCCACCAGCAGAGATCCGTACAGGCCGGGCTATGGCTACACCTTC. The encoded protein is CATSRDPYRPGYGYTF.

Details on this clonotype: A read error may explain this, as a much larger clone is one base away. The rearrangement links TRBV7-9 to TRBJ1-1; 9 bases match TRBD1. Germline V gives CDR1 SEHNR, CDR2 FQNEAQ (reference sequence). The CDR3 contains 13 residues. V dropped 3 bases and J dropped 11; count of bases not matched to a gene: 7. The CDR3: CASSFRTGDDAFF. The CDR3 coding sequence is TGTGCCAGCAGCTTCCGGACAGGGGATGATGCTTTCTTT. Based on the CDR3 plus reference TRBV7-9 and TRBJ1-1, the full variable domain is DTGVSQNPRHKITKRGQNVTFRCDPISEHNRLYWYRQTLGQGPEFLTYFQNEAQLEKSRLLSDRFSAERPKGSFSTLEIQRTEQGDSAMYLCASSFRTGDDAFFGQGTRLTVV.

The CDR3 DNA sequence: TGTGCCAGCAGTGGGACAGGGGTTAGCACAGATACGCAGTATTTT. Amino acid sequence: CASSGTGVSTDTQYF. The chain carries TRBV6-5 and TRBJ2-3; the match to TRBD1 covers 10 bases. The CDR3 is made up of 15 amino acids. Germline V gene lookup returns CDR1 MNHEY and CDR2 SVGAGI. The V gene end was trimmed by 5 bases and the J gene end by 0 bases; junction bases not matched to a gene: 2.

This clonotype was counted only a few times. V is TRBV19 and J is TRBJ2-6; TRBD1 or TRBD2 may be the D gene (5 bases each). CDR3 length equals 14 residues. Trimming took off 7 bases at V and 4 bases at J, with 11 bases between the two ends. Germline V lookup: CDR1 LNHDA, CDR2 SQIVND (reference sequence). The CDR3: CASINGAGANVLTF. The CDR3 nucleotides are TGTGCCAGTATTAACGGGGCGGGGGCCAACGTCCTGACTTTC.

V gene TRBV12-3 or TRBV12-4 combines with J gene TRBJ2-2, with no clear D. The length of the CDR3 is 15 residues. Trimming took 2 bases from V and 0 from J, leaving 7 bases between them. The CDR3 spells CASSLRQANTGELFF. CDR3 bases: TGTGCCAGCAGTTTACGGCAGGCGAACACCGGGGAGCTGTTTTTT.